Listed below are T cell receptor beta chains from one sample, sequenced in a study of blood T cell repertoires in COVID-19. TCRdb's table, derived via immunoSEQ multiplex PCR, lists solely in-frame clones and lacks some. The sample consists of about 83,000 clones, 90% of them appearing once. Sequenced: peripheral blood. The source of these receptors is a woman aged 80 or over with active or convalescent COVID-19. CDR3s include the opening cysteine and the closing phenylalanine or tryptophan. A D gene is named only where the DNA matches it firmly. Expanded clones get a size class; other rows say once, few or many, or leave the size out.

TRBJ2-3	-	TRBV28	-	TGTGCCAGCAGTCCTCTAGAGGGCGCCGGTGATACGCAGTATTTT	CASSPLEGAGDTQYF
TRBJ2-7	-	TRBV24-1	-	TGTGCCCCCGCCCCGTTATACAGGGTCGCGCAGTACTTC	CAPAPLYRVAQYF
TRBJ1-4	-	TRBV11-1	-	TGTGCCAGCAGCCCTGGGCCTGAGGAAAAACTGTTTTTT	CASSPGPEEKLFF
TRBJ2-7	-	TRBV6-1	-	TGTGCCAGCAGTGATGGATCAGGGGTCGAGCAGTACTTC	CASSDGSGVEQYF
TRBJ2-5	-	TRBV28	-	TGTGCCAGCAGTTTTGGGGGGGCGGAGACCCAGTACTTC	CASSFGGAETQYF
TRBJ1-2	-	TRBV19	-	TGTGCCAGTAGAAGCAGGGGTAACGGCTACACCTTC	CASRSRGNGYTF
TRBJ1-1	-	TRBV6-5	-	TGTGCCAGCAGTTACTCGACGGACACGGGGGGCACTGAAGCTTTCTTT	CASSYSTDTGGTEAFF
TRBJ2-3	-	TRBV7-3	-	TGTGCCAGCAGCTTAAGGGGGCAGGGCACAGATACGCAGTATTTT	CASSLRGQGTDTQYF
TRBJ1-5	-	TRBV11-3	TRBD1	TGTGCCAGCAGCTCCGCCCCCAGACAGGGAAATAGCAATCAGCCCCAGCATTTT	CASSSAPRQGNSNQPQHF
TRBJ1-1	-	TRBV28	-	TGTGCCAGCGTTAGTGCGGGGTCCATGAACACTGAAGCTTTCTTT	CASVSAGSMNTEAFF
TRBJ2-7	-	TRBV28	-	TGTGCCAGCAGTTTTCAAAGAAACGGCTCCTACGAGCAGTACTTC	CASSFQRNGSYEQYF
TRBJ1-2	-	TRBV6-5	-	TGTGCCAGCACAGACGGGGGCTACACCTTC	CASTDGGYTF
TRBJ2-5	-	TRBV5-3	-	TGTGCCAGAAGCGCCAGGGGAGAGACCCAGTACTTC	CARSARGETQYF
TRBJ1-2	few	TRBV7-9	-	TGTGCCAGCAGGGGCGGGGAGATCTATGGCTACACCTTC	CASRGGEIYGYTF
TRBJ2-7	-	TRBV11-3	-	TGTGCCAGCAGCCCCCGGGCCTTGGGGCGAGAGCAGTACTTC	CASSPRALGREQYF
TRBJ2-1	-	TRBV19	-	TGTGCCAGTAAGTTCCGGAATAGGGAGGATGAGCAGTTCTTC	CASKFRNREDEQFF
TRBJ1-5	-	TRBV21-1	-	TGTGCCAGCAGCAAAGTTGAGTCAGGACTTCAGCCCCAGCATTTT	CASSKVESGLQPQHF
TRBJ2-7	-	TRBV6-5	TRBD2	TGTGCCAGCAGTTTACTAGCGGGGGGGCGTGAGCAGTACTTC	CASSLLAGGREQYF
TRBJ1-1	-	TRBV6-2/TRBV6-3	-	TGTGCCAGCAGTAGGGGCCTAAAATCTGTGAACACTGAAGCTTTCTTT	CASSRGLKSVNTEAFF
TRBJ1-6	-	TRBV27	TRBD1	TGTGCCAGCAGTTTCAACCAGGGACAGAGCTCCTATAATTCACCCCTCCACTTT	CASSFNQGQSSYNSPLHF
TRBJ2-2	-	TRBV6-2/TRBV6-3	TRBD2	TGTGCCAGCAGTGGAGCGGGGGGGAACACCGGGGAGCTGTTTTTT	CASSGAGGNTGELFF
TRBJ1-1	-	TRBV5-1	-	TGCGCCAGCACCATGGGGAGGTTAGACACTGAAGCTTTCTTT	CASTMGRLDTEAFF
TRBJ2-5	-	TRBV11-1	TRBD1	TGTGCCAGCAGCTTAAGGGGACAGGGGACGGAGACCCAGTACTTC	CASSLRGQGTETQYF
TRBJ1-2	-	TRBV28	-	TGTGCCAGCAGCCTTCCCGGGGGCTATGGCTACACCTTC	CASSLPGGYGYTF
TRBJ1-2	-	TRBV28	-	TGTGCCAGCAGCCTCAGTTTTAACTATGGCTACACCTTC	CASSLSFNYGYTF
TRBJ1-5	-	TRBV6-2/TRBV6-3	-	TGTGCCAGCAGTTACTTCGGACGGGAAAATCAGCCCCAGCATTTT	CASSYFGRENQPQHF
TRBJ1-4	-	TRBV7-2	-	TGTGCCAGCAGCTTACAGAACCAGGGGCCCGCAACTAATGAAAAACTGTTTTTT	CASSLQNQGPATNEKLFF
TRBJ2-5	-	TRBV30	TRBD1	TGTGCCTCCACGACAGGGAACAGTTACCAAGAGACCCAGTACTTC	CASTTGNSYQETQYF
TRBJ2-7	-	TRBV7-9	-	TGTGCCATCCAAAACCGGGACACCTACGAGCAGTACTTC	CAIQNRDTYEQYF
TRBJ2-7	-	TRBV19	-	TGTGCCAGTAGGGGCCCAATGGTCTACGAGCAGTACTTC	CASRGPMVYEQYF
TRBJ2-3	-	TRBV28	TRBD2	TGTGCCAGCAGTTTATTCCCCCCGACTAGCGGGGGGCCCCGTTTCGGGACAGATACGCAGTATTTT	CASSLFPPTSGGPRFGTDTQYF
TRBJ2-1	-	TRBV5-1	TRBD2	TGCGCCAGCAGCTTGCCCTCCCTAGCGGGGGGTTCCTACAATGAGCAGTTCTTC	CASSLPSLAGGSYNEQFF
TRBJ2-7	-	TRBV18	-	TGTGCCAGCTCACCAGAGTTATCCATGTCCTACGAGCAGTACTTC	CASSPELSMSYEQYF
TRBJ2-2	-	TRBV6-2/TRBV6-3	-	TGTGCCAGCAGTTACGAAAACAGGGTTAACACCGGGGAGCTGTTTTTT	CASSYENRVNTGELFF
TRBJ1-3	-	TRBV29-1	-	TGCAGCGTGTCCCGGGGGGCAGAGGAATTCGGAAACACCATATATTTT	CSVSRGAEEFGNTIYF
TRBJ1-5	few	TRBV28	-	TGTGCCAGCAGACACAGGGTTTCTAGCAATCAGCCCCAGCATTTT	CASRHRVSSNQPQHF
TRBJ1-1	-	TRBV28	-	TGTGCCAGCAGCGATCCGGGCACTGAAGCTTTCTTT	CASSDPGTEAFF
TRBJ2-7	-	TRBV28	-	TGTGCCAGCAGTTTTGGTCAGACCTACGAGCAGTACTTC	CASSFGQTYEQYF
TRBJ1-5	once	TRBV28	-	TGTGCCAGCAGTTTATGGCAGGGAAATCAGCCCCAGCATTTT	CASSLWQGNQPQHF
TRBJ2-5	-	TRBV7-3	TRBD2	TGTGCCAGCAGCTTAACGTTTAGCGGGGGGGCGAACTCACAAGAGACCCAGTACTTC	CASSLTFSGGANSQETQYF
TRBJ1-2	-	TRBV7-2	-	TGTGCCAGCAGCCTCGGAGGGGCTACTAACTATGGCTACACCTTC	CASSLGGATNYGYTF
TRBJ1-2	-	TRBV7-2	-	TGTGCCAGCAGCCCTGCGCGGGGCGAGAACTATGGCTACACCTTC	CASSPARGENYGYTF
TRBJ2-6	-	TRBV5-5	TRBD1	TGTGCCAGCAGCTTGGTGGGGACAGGGGCCAGGGTCTCTGGGGCCAACGTCCTGACTTTC	CASSLVGTGARVSGANVLTF